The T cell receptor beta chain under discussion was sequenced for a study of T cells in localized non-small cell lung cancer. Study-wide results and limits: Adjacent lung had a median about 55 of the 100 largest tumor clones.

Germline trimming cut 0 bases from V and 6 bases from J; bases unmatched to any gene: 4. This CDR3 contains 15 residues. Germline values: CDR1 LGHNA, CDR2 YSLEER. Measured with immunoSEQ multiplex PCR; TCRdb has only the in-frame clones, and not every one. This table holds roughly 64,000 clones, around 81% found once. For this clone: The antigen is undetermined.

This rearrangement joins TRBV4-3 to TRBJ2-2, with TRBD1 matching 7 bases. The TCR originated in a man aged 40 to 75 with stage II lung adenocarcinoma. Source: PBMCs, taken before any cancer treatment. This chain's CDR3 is CASSQEFTGAGELFF. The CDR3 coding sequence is TGCGCCAGCAGCCAAGAATTTACAGGGGCCGGGGAGCTGTTTTTT.